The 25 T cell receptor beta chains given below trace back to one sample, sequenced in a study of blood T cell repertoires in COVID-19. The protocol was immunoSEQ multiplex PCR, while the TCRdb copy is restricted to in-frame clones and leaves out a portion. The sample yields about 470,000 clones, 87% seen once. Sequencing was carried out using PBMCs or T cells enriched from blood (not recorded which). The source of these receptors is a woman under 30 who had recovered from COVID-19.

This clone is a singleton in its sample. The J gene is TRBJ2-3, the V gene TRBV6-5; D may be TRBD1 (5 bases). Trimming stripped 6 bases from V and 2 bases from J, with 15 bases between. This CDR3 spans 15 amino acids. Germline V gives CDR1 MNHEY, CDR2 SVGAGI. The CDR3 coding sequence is TGTGCCAGCAGAAGCCCCAGGGCCAACACAGATACGCAGTATTTT. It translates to CASRSPRANTDTQYF.

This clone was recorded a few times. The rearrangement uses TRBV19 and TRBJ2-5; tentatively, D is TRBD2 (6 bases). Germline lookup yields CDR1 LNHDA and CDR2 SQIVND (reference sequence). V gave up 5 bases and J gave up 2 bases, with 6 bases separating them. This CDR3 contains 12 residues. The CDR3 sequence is CASSAGQETQYF. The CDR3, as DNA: TGTGCCAGTAGTGCGGGACAAGAGACCCAGTACTTC.

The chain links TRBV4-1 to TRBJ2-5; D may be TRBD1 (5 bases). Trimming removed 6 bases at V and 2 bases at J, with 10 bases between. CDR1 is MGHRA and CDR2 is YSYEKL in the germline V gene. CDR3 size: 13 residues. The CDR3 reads CASSRTPQETQYF. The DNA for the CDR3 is TGCGCCAGCAGTCGGACACCTCAAGAGACCCAGTACTTC.

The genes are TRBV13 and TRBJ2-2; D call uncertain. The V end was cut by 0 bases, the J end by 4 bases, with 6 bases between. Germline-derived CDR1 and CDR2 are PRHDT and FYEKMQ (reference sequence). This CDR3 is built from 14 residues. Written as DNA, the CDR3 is TGTGCCAGCAGCTTAGGCCGAGGCACCGGGGAGCTGTTTTTT. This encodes CASSLGRGTGELFF.

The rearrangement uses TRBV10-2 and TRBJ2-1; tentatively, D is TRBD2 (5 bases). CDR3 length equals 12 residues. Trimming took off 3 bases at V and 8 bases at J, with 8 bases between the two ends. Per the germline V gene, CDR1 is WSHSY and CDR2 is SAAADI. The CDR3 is CASSEGLDEQFF. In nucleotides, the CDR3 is TGCGCCAGCAGTGAAGGACTCGATGAGCAGTTCTTC.

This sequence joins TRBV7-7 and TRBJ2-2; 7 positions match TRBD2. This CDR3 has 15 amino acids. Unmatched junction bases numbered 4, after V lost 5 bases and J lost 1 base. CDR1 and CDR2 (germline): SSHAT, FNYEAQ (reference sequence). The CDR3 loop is CASSLSGWNTGELFF. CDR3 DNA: TGTGCCAGCAGCCTTAGCGGGTGGAACACCGGGGAGCTGTTTTTT.

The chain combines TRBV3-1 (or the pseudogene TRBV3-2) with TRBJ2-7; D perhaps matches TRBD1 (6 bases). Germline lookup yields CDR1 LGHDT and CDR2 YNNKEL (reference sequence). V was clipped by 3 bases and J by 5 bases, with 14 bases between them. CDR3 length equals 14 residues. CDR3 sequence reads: CASSQLGAQDEQYF. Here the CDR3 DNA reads TGTGCCAGCAGCCAGTTGGGGGCGCAGGACGAGCAGTACTTC.

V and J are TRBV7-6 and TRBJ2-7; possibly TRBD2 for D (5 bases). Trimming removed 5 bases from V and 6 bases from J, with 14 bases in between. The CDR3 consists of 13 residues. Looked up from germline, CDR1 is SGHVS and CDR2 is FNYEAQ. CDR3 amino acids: CASSRADGGEQYF. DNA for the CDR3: TGTGCCAGCAGCAGGGCCGACGGAGGCGAGCAGTACTTC. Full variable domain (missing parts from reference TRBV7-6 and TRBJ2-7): GAGVSQSPRYKVTKRGQDVALRCDPISGHVSLYWYRQALGQGPEFLTYFNYEAQQDKSGLPNDRFSAERPEGSISTLTIQRTEQRDSAMYRCASSRADGGEQYFGPGTRLTVT.

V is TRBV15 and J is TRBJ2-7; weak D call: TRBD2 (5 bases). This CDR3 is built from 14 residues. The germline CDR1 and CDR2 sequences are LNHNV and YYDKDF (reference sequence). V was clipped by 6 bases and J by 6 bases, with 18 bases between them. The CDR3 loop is CATRTTGNTIEQYF. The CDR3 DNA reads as TGTGCCACCAGGACGACGGGGAATACGATCGAGCAGTACTTC. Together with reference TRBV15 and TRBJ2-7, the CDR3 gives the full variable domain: DAMVIQNPRYQVTQFGKPVTLSCSQTLNHNVMYWYQQKSSQAPKLLFHYYDKDFNNEADTPDNFQSRRPNTSFCFLDIRSPGLGDTAMYLCATRTTGNTIEQYFGPGTRLTVT.

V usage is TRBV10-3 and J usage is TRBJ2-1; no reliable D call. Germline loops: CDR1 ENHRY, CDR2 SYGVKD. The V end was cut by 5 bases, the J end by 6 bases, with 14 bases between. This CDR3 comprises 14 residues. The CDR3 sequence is CAISRGPLPNEQFF. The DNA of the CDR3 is TGTGCCATCAGTCGTGGCCCTTTGCCCAATGAGCAGTTCTTC.

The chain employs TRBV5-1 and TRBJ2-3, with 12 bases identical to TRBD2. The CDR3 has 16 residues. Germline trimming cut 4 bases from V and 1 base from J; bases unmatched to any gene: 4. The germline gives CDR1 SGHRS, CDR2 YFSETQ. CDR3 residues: CASSPWTSGGTDTQYF. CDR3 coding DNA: TGCGCCAGCAGCCCCTGGACTAGCGGGGGCACAGATACGCAGTATTTT.

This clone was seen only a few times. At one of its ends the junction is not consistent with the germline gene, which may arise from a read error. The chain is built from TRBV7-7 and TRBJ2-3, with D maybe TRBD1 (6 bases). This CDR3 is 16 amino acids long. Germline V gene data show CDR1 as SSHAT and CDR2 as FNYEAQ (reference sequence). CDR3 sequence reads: CASSPGLAQGPDTQYF. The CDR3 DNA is TGTGCTAGCAGCCCGGGGTTGGCCCAGGGGCCAGATACGCAGTATTTT.

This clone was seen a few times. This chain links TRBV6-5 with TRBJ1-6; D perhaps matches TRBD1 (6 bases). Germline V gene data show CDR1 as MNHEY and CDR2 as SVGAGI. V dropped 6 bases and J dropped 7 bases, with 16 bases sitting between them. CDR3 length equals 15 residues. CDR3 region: CASRSVAGTNSPLHF. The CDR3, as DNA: TGTGCCAGCAGATCGGTGGCAGGGACAAATTCACCCCTCCACTTT.

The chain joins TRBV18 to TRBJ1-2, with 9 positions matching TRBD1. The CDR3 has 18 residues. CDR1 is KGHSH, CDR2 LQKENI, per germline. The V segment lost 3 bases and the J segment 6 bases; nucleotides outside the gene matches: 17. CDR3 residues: CASSPNLARTGDKDGYTF. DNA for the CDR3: TGTGCCAGCTCACCGAACTTAGCCCGGACAGGGGACAAGGATGGCTACACCTTC.

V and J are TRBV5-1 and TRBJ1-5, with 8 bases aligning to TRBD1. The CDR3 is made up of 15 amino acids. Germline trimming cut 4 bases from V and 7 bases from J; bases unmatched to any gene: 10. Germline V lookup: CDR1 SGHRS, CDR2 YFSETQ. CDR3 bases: TGCGCCAGCAGCCCTGGACAGGGAAAGGGGCAGCCCCAGCATTTT. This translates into CASSPGQGKGQPQHF.

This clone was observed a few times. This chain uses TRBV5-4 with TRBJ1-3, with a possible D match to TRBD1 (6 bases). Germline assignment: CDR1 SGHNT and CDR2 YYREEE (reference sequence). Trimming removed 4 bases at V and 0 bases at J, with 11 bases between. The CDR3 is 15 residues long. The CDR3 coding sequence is TGTGCCAGCAGCACGGACAGCGTCTCTGGAAACACCATATATTTT. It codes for CASSTDSVSGNTIYF. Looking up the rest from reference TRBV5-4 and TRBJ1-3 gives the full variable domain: ETGVTQSPTHLIKTRGQQVTLRCSSQSGHNTVSWYQQALGQGPQFIFQYYREEENGRGNFPPRFSGLQFPNYSSELNVNALELDDSALYLCASSTDSVSGNTIYFGEGSWLTVV.

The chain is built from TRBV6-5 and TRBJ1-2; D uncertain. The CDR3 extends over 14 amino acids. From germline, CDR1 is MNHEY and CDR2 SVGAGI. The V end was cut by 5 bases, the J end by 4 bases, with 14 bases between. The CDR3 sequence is CASSRGGSLYGYTF. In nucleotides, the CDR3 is TGTGCCAGCAGTCGTGGAGGGTCCCTCTATGGCTACACCTTC.

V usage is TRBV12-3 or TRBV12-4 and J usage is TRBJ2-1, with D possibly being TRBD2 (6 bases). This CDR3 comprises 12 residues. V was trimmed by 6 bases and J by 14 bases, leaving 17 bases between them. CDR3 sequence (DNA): TGTGCCAGCAGCCCAGAGGGGCGGGGAGAGTTCTTC. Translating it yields CASSPEGRGEFF.

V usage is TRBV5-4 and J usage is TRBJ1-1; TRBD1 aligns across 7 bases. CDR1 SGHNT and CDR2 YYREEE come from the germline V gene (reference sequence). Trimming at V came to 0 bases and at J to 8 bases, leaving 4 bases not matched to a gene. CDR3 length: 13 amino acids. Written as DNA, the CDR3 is TGTGCCAGCAGCTTGGACCGGGACAGAGAAGCTTTCTTT. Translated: CASSLDRDREAFF.

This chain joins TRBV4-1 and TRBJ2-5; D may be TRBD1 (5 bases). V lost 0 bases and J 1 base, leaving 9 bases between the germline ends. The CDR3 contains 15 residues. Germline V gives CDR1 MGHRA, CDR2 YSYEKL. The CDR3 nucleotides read TGCGCCAGCAGCCAAGATTGGGGCGGCCAAGAGACCCAGTACTTC. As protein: CASSQDWGGQETQYF.

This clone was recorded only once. CDR3 coding DNA: TGTGCCAGCAGTTATCGGGACTCAGGGTCAAACACCATATATTTT. Translated: CASSYRDSGSNTIYF. The chain carries TRBV6-5 and TRBJ1-3; a weak D match, TRBD1 (5 bases). The CDR3 covers 15 residues. Germline V gives CDR1 MNHEY, CDR2 SVGAGI. Deletions cut 3 bases from V and 6 bases from J, with 15 bases between.

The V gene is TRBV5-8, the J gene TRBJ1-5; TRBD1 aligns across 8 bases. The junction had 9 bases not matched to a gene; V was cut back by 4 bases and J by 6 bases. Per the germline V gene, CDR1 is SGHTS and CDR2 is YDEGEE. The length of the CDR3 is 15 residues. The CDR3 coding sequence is TGTGCCAGCAGCAAGGACAGGGAGCTAGGTCAGCCCCAGCATTTT. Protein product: CASSKDRELGQPQHF.

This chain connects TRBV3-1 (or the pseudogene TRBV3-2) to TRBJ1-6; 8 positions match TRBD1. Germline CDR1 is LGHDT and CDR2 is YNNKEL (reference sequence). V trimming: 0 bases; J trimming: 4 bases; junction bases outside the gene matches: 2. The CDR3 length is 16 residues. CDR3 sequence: CASSQDGTGYNSPLHF. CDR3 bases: TGTGCCAGCAGCCAAGACGGGACAGGTTATAATTCACCCCTCCACTTT.

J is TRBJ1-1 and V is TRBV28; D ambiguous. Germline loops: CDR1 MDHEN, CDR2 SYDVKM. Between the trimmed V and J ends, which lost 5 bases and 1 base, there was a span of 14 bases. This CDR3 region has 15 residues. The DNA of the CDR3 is TGTGCCAGCAGTCCCCTAATTACAGCGAACACTGAAGCTTTCTTT. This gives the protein CASSPLITANTEAFF.

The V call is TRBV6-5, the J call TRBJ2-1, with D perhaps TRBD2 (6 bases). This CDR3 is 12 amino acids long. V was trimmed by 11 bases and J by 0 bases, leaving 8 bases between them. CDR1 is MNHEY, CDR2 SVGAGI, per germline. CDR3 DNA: TGTGCCGCCGGGAGCTCCTACAATGAGCAGTTCTTC. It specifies CAAGSSYNEQFF.